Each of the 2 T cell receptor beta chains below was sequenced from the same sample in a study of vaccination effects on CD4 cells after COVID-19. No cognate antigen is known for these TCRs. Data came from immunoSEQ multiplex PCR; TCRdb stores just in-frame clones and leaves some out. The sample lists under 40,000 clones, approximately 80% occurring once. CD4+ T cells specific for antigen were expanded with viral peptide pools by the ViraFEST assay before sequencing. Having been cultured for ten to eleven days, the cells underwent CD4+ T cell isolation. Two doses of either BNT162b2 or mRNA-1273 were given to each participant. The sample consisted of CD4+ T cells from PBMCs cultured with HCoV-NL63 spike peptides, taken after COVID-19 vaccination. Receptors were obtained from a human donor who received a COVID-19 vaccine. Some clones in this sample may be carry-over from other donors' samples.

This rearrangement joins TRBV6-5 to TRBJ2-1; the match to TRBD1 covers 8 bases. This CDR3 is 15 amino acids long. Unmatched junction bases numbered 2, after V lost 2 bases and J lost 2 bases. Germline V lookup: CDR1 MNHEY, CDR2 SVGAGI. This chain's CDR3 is CASSYAGGTYNEQFF. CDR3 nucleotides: TGTGCCAGCAGTTACGCAGGGGGCACCTACAATGAGCAGTTCTTC.

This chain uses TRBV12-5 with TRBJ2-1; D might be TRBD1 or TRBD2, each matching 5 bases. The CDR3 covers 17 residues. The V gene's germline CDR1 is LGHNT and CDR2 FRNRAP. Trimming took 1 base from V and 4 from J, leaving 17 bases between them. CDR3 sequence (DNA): TGTGCTAGTGGTTTGGCCACCGGGACGGTGAAATACAATGAGCAGTTCTTC. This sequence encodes CASGLATGTVKYNEQFF.